This T cell receptor (beta chain) is drawn from a study of CD8 T cells in ankylosing spondylitis. MiXCR, run by TCRdb on the 5' RACE reads, gives a single entry per CDR3 protein. The table shows 30,000 to 40,000 distinct CDR3 sequences, with 3% occurring only once. Study outcomes and limitations: Ankylosing spondylitis blood seemed to carry a telltale TCR beta motif made of fewer than ten highly homologous variants. Disease-linked clones displayed a CD8+ phenotype and appeared relatively rarely in peripheral blood. Matched synovial fluid from ankylosing spondylitis patients was reported to be enriched for disease-linked clones. Prior literature has documented some motif variants in synovial fluid and blood from reactive arthritis.

Many counts were recorded for this clonotype. Antigen unknown. CDR1 and CDR2 (germline): DFQATT, SNEGSKA (reference sequence). This CDR3 is built from 8 residues. The chain combines TRBV20-1 with TRBJ2-7, with a weak D call TRBD2 (5 bases). The sequenced sample was blood, either unsorted or a sorted T cell fraction (not recorded which). The sequence came from a male donor with ankylosing spondylitis or in good health (not recorded which). The CDR3 DNA reads as TGTGAGGGCGGAGAGCAGTACGTC. Its translation is CEGGEQYV.